These T cell receptor beta chains were read from a single sample in a study of shared clonotypes between healthy human individuals. Method: immunoSEQ multiplex PCR; TCRdb's copy keeps in-frame clones and lacks some. The sample shows about 870,000 clones, around 92% of them seen only once. Sequenced input: naive CD8+ T cells sorted from blood. These receptors were obtained from a man aged 25 to 40 in good health. Both conserved end residues are part of each CDR3. A D gene is named only where the DNA matches it firmly. The listing skips clone size in some rows; elsewhere it reads once, few, many or a size class.

D gene	V gene	clone size	J gene	CDR3 DNA	CDR3 protein
TRBD2	TRBV7-6	.	TRBJ2-7	TGTGCCAGCAGCGGTCCCGGGACTAGTTCTTACGAGCAGTACTTC	CASSGPGTSSYEQYF
.	TRBV7-2	.	TRBJ2-7	TGTGCCAGCAGCTCGCCTGGACAGAGCGTCCACGAGCAGTACTTC	CASSSPGQSVHEQYF
TRBD2	TRBV5-5	.	TRBJ2-2	TGTGCCAGCAGGGGGACTAGCGGGAGGAAGGAGATGACCGGGGAGCTGTTTTTT	CASRGTSGRKEMTGELFF
TRBD1	TRBV19	.	TRBJ2-3	TGTGCCAGTAGTATAAAGGGGGCAGGGAGAACAACAGATACGCAGTATTTT	CASSIKGAGRTTDTQYF
.	TRBV11-2	.	TRBJ2-2	TGTGCCAGCAGCCTATTGTCGGGAGTGGGCGGGGAGCTGTTTTTT	CASSLLSGVGGELFF
TRBD1	TRBV15	once	TRBJ1-5	TGTGCCACCAGCGGGGGACAGGGGTTGGGTCAGCCCCAGCATTTT	CATSGGQGLGQPQHF
TRBD2	TRBV7-6	once	TRBJ2-1	TGTGCCAGCAGCCGGACTAGCGGGAGGTCCTACAATGAGCAGTTCTTC	CASSRTSGRSYNEQFF
TRBD2	TRBV7-2	.	TRBJ2-7	TGTGCCAGCAGCTTAATCGGACTAGCGAACGAGCAGTACTTC	CASSLIGLANEQYF
.	TRBV7-9	.	TRBJ2-5	TGTGCCAGCAGCTTAGCGCGTCAGGGGAAAGAGACCCAGTACTTC	CASSLARQGKETQYF
.	TRBV28	.	TRBJ2-7	TGTGCCAGCAGTTCCTCCGACAAGTACGAGCAGTACTTC	CASSSSDKYEQYF
.	TRBV2	.	TRBJ2-3	TGTGCCAGCAGTGGTGGGAGAGTGACAGATACGCAGTATTTT	CASSGGRVTDTQYF
.	TRBV28	.	TRBJ2-7	TGTGCCAGCAGTTTAAACAGCCGCACCTACGAGCAGTACTTC	CASSLNSRTYEQYF
.	TRBV11-3	once	TRBJ1-5	TGTGCCAGCAGCTTAGCGGCGGGGAGTAAATACTTCGTTCAGCCCCAGCATTTT	CASSLAAGSKYFVQPQHF
.	TRBV6-4	.	TRBJ2-1	TGTGCCAGCAGTGACGGCCGAGAACACAATGAGCAGTTCTTC	CASSDGREHNEQFF
.	TRBV27	.	TRBJ2-5	TGTGCCAGCGCCCCGGGGACTTACAAAGGGGAGACCCAGTACTTC	CASAPGTYKGETQYF
.	TRBV7-9	.	TRBJ2-7	TGTGCCAGCAGCCTCAACTACGAGCAGTACTTC	CASSLNYEQYF
.	TRBV5-6	.	TRBJ2-1	TGTGCCAGCAGCTCTTCCCTCGGGGACCACTACAATGAGCAGTTCTTC	CASSSSLGDHYNEQFF
.	TRBV19	.	TRBJ2-1	TGTGCCAGTAGTGGGAAGAGCATTCCTGTCTACCGCGGTAATGAGCAGTTCTTC	CASSGKSIPVYRGNEQFF
.	TRBV19	.	TRBJ2-7	TGTGCCAGTAGTATACCCACGAAAAGGTACGAGCAGTACTTC	CASSIPTKRYEQYF
TRBD2	TRBV7-8	.	TRBJ2-5	TGTGCCAGCAGCTTACCGGGGGGGTTACAAGAGACCCAGTACTTC	CASSLPGGLQETQYF
.	TRBV5-1	.	TRBJ2-5	TGCGCCAGCAGTGGGAAAGGGGAGACCCAGTACTTC	CASSGKGETQYF
.	TRBV5-1	.	TRBJ2-1	TGCGCCAGCAGCTTGGAATCAGATGAGCAGTTCTTC	CASSLESDEQFF
.	TRBV5-6	.	TRBJ2-7	TGTGCCAGCAGCCACGGACAGCCCGCGGTGGAGCAGTACTTC	CASSHGQPAVEQYF
TRBD2	TRBV7-9	.	TRBJ2-1	TGTGCCAGCAGGCTTACACTAGGGCGGGAGCCGAACAATGAGCAGTTCTTC	CASRLTLGREPNNEQFF
.	TRBV27	.	TRBJ2-7	TGTGCCAGCAGTTCCGTCCACGAGCAGTACTTC	CASSSVHEQYF
.	TRBV4-1	.	TRBJ1-1	TGCGCCAGCAGCCAAATGAACACTGAAGCTTTCTTT	CASSQMNTEAFF
.	TRBV20-1	.	TRBJ1-2	TGCAGTGGAAGGGAAGGCTATGGCTACACCTTC	CSGREGYGYTF
TRBD2	TRBV11-2	.	TRBJ2-1	TGTGCCAGCAGCCTCTTACTAGCGGGGTTCAATGAGCAGTTCTTC	CASSLLLAGFNEQFF
.	TRBV2	.	TRBJ2-7	TGTGCCAGCACCGCAAGGGCGAGGACTCTCTACGAGCAGTACTTC	CASTARARTLYEQYF
.	TRBV27	.	TRBJ1-5	TGTGCCAGCAGTTTATTGGCTAGCAATCAGCCCCAGCATTTT	CASSLLASNQPQHF
TRBD1	TRBV7-9	.	TRBJ2-4	TGTGCCAGCAGCTTCCCGGGACAGGGGTACATTCAGTACTTC	CASSFPGQGYIQYF
.	TRBV9	.	TRBJ2-3	TGTGCCAGCAGCGTAGGTCTTACTAGCACAGATACGCAGTATTTT	CASSVGLTSTDTQYF
TRBD1	TRBV5-4	.	TRBJ2-7	TGTGCCAGCAGCTTTACAGGGGGCGTCTACGAGCAGTACTTC	CASSFTGGVYEQYF
.	TRBV27	.	TRBJ2-7	TGTGCCAGCAGTCGGGTGGGAAGGTACTACGAGCAGTACTTC	CASSRVGRYYEQYF
TRBD2	TRBV5-1	.	TRBJ2-5	TGCGCCAGCAGCCGGGAGGGGATGGAGACCCAGTACTTC	CASSREGMETQYF
.	TRBV27	.	TRBJ1-5	TGTGCCAGCAGTTCAACTCCGGGACGCAATCAGCCCCAGCATTTT	CASSSTPGRNQPQHF
.	TRBV27	once	TRBJ2-2	TGTGCCAGCACCTTGGCGCCATCAGGGACCGGGGAGCTGTTTTTT	CASTLAPSGTGELFF
.	TRBV28	few	TRBJ2-7	TGTGCCAGCATGAGGACGCCGGCTAGCTTTAGCTACGAGCAGTACTTC	CASMRTPASFSYEQYF
TRBD1	TRBV10-2	.	TRBJ2-1	TGCGCCAGCATCTCCGGGACAGGGCCCAATGAGCAGTTCTTC	CASISGTGPNEQFF
.	TRBV4-1	.	TRBJ2-2	TGCGCCAGCAGCCAAGTTGTGGGCAGGGTTTACACCGGGGAGCTGTTTTTT	CASSQVVGRVYTGELFF
.	TRBV14	.	TRBJ2-2	TGTGCCAGCAGCCCGGCAGGGGGGTCCACCGGGGAGCTGTTTTTT	CASSPAGGSTGELFF
.	TRBV6-6	.	TRBJ2-7	TGTGCCAGCAGAGGTCACGGGTCCTACGAGCAGTACTTC	CASRGHGSYEQYF
.	TRBV28	.	TRBJ1-4	TGTGCCAGCAAGTACGGGGTTGCAACTAATGAAAAACTGTTTTTT	CASKYGVATNEKLFF
.	TRBV5-5	once	TRBJ1-2	TGTGCCAGCAGCACGTGGACAGTGGGGGGCTATGGCTACACCTTC	CASSTWTVGGYGYTF
.	TRBV29-1	once	TRBJ2-7	TGCAGCGTTGTTGGGGCGCTTTTTTTCGGGCAGTACTTC	CSVVGALFFGQYF
.	TRBV19	.	TRBJ2-1	TGTGCCAGTAGTATAGAAATATTGGCCTATCCCCCTTTTTTGTTCTTC	CASSIEILAYPPFLFF
.	TRBV29-1	.	TRBJ1-1	TGCAGCGTCCCCGGGGTACGGAACACTGAAGCTTTCTTT	CSVPGVRNTEAFF
.	TRBV9	once	TRBJ1-2	TGTGCCAGCAGCGCAGCTACCACTCTCACACTCTCGGGCTACACCTTC	CASSAATTLTLSGYTF
.	TRBV7-9	.	TRBJ2-2	TGTGCCAGCAGCACCCTAGCGACGAACACCGGGGAGCTGTTTTTT	CASSTLATNTGELFF
TRBD2	TRBV10-1	.	TRBJ2-1	TGCGCCAGCAGTGAGTCGGGACTAGCGGGGGGATCCTACAATGAGCAGTTCTTC	CASSESGLAGGSYNEQFF
.	TRBV6-5	.	TRBJ2-4	TGTGCCAGCAGTCCAACCACTAGACCTCCCTCGGTTCAGTACTTC	CASSPTTRPPSVQYF
.	TRBV7-9	few	TRBJ2-7	TGTGCCAGCAGTCCAACCAGGGACGAGCAGTACTTC	CASSPTRDEQYF
TRBD2	TRBV27	.	TRBJ2-7	TGTGCCAGCAGTTACAGCGGGACTCCATACGAGCAGTACTTC	CASSYSGTPYEQYF